The entry below gives a single T cell receptor beta chain sequence along with its context. Its antigen is unidentified. Other DNA sequences in the sample encode the same CDR3. Expressed TCRB transcripts got sequenced, as all isolated RNA was reverse transcribed. Profiled with immunoSEQ multiplex PCR; TCRdb holds only in-frame clones, not every one. Of some 350,000 clones listed, approximately 15% are singletons. One heparinised draw of blood, averaging around 120 mL, came from each donor. These data belong to a study of beta chain features in type 1 diabetes. General observations from the study: There was a possibility that cDNA sequencing over-represented cells with high TCR expression. Shortening that was moderate but significant affected the TCRB CDR3s of Type 1 diabetes patients in all four CD4+ subsets.

This clonotype was sampled from a woman aged 18-29 years with type 1 diabetes. Sample: naive CD4+ T cells from blood.

DNA of the CDR3: TGCGCCAGCAGCTTGGTAGGCGGACAAGAGACCCAGTACTTC. It specifies CASSLVGGQETQYF. The V call is TRBV5-1, the J call TRBJ2-5, with D uncertain. CDR1 is SGHRS and CDR2 is YFSETQ in the germline V gene. This CDR3 has 14 residues. With 0 bases removed from V and 2 bases from J, the gap between germline ends came to 8 bases.